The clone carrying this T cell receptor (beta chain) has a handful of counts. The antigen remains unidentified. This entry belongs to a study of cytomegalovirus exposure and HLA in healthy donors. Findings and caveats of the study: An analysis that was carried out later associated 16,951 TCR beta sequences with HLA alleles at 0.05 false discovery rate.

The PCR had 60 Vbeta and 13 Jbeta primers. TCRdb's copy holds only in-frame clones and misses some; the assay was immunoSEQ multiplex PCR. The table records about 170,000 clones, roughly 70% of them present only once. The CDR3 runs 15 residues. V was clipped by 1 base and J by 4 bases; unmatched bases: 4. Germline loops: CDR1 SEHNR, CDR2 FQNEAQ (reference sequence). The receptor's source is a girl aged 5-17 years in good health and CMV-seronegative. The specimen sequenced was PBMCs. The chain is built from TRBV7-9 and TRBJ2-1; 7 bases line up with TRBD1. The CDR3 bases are TGTGCCAGCAGCTTAGGGGACAGTACTTACAATGAGCAGTTCTTC. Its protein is CASSLGDSTYNEQFF.